The next 19 T cell receptor beta chains were all read from a single sample in a study of blood T cell repertoires in COVID-19. TCRdb's table, derived via immunoSEQ multiplex PCR, lists solely in-frame clones and lacks some. The repertoire holds about 140,000 clones, around 84% seen once, with about 10% in the top ten. The material sequenced was peripheral blood. The receptors come from a man in his sixties with active or convalescent COVID-19.

This rearrangement joins TRBV5-6 to TRBJ2-3; D is undetermined. The CDR3 runs 11 residues. Germline V lookup: CDR1 SGHDT, CDR2 YYEEEE. V dropped 4 bases and J dropped 7 bases, with 7 bases sitting between them. The CDR3 DNA is TGTGCCAGCAGCACCAGATATACGCAGTATTTT. It yields the protein CASSTRYTQYF.

The chain has TRBV5-8 and TRBJ2-4, with 7 bases lining up with TRBD1. This CDR3 is 14 amino acids long. Germline V lookup: CDR1 SGHTS, CDR2 YDEGEE. Trimming cost V 3 bases and J 6 bases; bases outside gene matches: 6. CDR3 nucleotide sequence: TGTGCCAGCAGCTCACAGGGGCGCCTAAACATTCAGTACTTC. Its translation: CASSSQGRLNIQYF.

This chain uses TRBV11-2 with TRBJ2-1; D is ambiguous. The germline gives CDR1 SGHAT, CDR2 FQNNGV. The CDR3 extends over 14 amino acids. V lost 5 bases and J lost 6, with 14 bases in between. In DNA, the CDR3 is TGTGCCAGCAGCCACGCGCCGCGCCTCAATGAGCAGTTCTTC. It specifies CASSHAPRLNEQFF.

The V and J genes are TRBV19 and TRBJ1-1; the match to TRBD1 covers 7 bases. The CDR3 is made up of 14 amino acids. The V gene end was trimmed by 3 bases and the J gene end by 1 base; junction bases not matched to a gene: 2. Germline V gene sequence: CDR1 LNHDA, CDR2 SQIVND (reference sequence). DNA of the CDR3: TGTGCCAGTAGTATCGACAGGGCGAACACTGAAGCTTTCTTT. This codes for CASSIDRANTEAFF.

The chain employs TRBV20-1 and TRBJ2-3; D remains unclear. Germline assignment: CDR1 DFQATT and CDR2 SNEGSKA (reference sequence). V gave up 3 bases and J gave up 0 bases, with 16 bases separating them. There are 16 residues in the CDR3. The CDR3 nucleotides are TGCAGTGCTAGTTGGTCGGGTCTTGGAAGCACAGATACGCAGTATTTT. It translates to CSASWSGLGSTDTQYF.

The chain has TRBV7-2 and TRBJ2-2, with TRBD1 matching 8 bases. The CDR3 totals 15 residues. The trim removed 4 bases at V and 6 bases at J, leaving 7 bases unmatched. CDR1 and CDR2 from the germline V gene are SGHTA and FQGNSA. The CDR3 reads CASSYGQGGAGELFF. Written as DNA, the CDR3 is TGTGCCAGCAGCTACGGACAGGGCGGGGCCGGGGAGCTGTTTTTT. The full variable domain, its missing parts supplied by reference TRBV7-2 and TRBJ2-2, is GAGVSQSPSNKVTEKGKDVELRCDPISGHTALYWYRQSLGQGLEFLIYFQGNSAPDKSGLPSDRFSAERTGGSVSTLTIQRTQQEDSAVYLCASSYGQGGAGELFFGEGSRLTVL.

The chain couples TRBV7-2 to TRBJ1-6; possibly TRBD1 for D (6 bases). The CDR3 runs to 17 residues. CDR1 SGHTA and CDR2 FQGNSA come from the germline V gene. The V end was cut by 5 bases, the J end by 5 bases, with 19 bases between. In DNA form, the CDR3 reads TGTGCCAGCAGCACTGGACAGACATCCCGAAATAATTCACCCCTCCACTTT. Amino acids: CASSTGQTSRNNSPLHF.

The chain joins TRBV5-4 to TRBJ2-1; 9 bases fit TRBD1. Looked up from germline, CDR1 is SGHNT and CDR2 is YYREEE (reference sequence). J gave up 2 bases and V 5 bases, and 5 bases lay outside the gene matches. The CDR3 has 15 residues. CDR3 amino acids: CASRGTGGAYNEQFF. In nucleotides, the CDR3 is TGTGCCAGCAGAGGCACAGGGGGCGCCTACAATGAGCAGTTCTTC. Full variable domain (rest looked up from reference TRBV5-4 and TRBJ2-1): ETGVTQSPTHLIKTRGQQVTLRCSSQSGHNTVSWYQQALGQGPQFIFQYYREEENGRGNFPPRFSGLQFPNYSSELNVNALELDDSALYLCASRGTGGAYNEQFFGPGTRLTVL.

In this sample, this clone turned up a few times. This chain links TRBV4-1 with TRBJ2-3, with TRBD2 matching over 16 bases. The germline gives CDR1 MGHRA, CDR2 YSYEKL. V trimming: 0 bases; J trimming: 2 bases; junction bases outside the gene matches: 5. This CDR3 spans 19 amino acids. The CDR3 nucleotides read TGCGCCAGCAGCCAAGAGGGACTAGCGGGGGGGCTTCTCACAGATACGCAGTATTTT. It yields the protein CASSQEGLAGGLLTDTQYF.

This rearrangement joins TRBV29-1 to TRBJ2-7, with 7 bases lining up with TRBD2. This CDR3 contains 11 residues. The germline V gene encodes CDR1 SQVTM and CDR2 ANQGSEA. J lost 2 bases, V lost 5 bases, and 0 bases had no gene match. CDR3 in DNA: TGCAGCGTTCGGGAGGCCTACGAGCAGTACTTC. Protein product: CSVREAYEQYF.

V usage is TRBV5-5 and J usage is TRBJ2-5, with 9 bases that match TRBD1. The CDR3 length is 16 residues. The V gene end was trimmed by 4 bases and the J gene end by 2 bases; junction bases not matched to a gene: 9. Germline loops: CDR1 SGHKS, CDR2 YYEKEE (reference sequence). Here the CDR3 reads CASSLVDRGHQETQYF. The CDR3 nucleotides read TGTGCCAGCAGCCTGGTGGACAGGGGCCATCAAGAGACCCAGTACTTC.

This clone was seen only once. This chain connects TRBV30 to TRBJ1-5; D perhaps matches TRBD1 (5 bases). Germline V gene lookup returns CDR1 GTSNPN and CDR2 SVGIG (reference sequence). V lost 2 bases and J lost 1, with 15 bases in between. The CDR3 runs to 16 residues. For the CDR3, the DNA is TGTGCCTGGAGTTATTCCGGGGGTCCGAGCAATCAGCCCCAGCATTTT. Its translation is CAWSYSGGPSNQPQHF.

The CDR3, as DNA: TGTGCCAGTAGTGGCAGGGGGTATGGCTACACCTTC. Amino acid sequence: CASSGRGYGYTF. The chain employs TRBV19 and TRBJ1-2, with 7 positions matching TRBD1. V lost 5 bases, J lost 5 bases, and 2 bases stayed unmatched. The CDR3 has 12 amino acids. Germline assignment: CDR1 LNHDA and CDR2 SQIVND (reference sequence).

V gene TRBV20-1 combines with J gene TRBJ2-5; TRBD2 matches 7 bases. The CDR3 covers 15 residues. The germline CDR1 and CDR2 sequences are DFQATT and SNEGSKA (reference sequence). Trimming removed 3 bases from V and 4 bases from J; junction bases left unmatched: 11. CDR3 in amino acids: CSASMGLAVGETQYF. The CDR3 region has the DNA TGCAGTGCTAGTATGGGGCTAGCGGTGGGAGAGACCCAGTACTTC.

The chain combines TRBV6-2 or TRBV6-3 with TRBJ2-1, with 11 positions matching TRBD1. The CDR3 consists of 16 residues. Germline V CDR1 and CDR2: MNHEY, SVGEGT. Unmatched junction bases numbered 10, after V lost 4 bases and J lost 8 bases. CDR3 sequence: CASSSGQGVISYEQFF. CDR3 sequence (DNA): TGTGCCAGCAGTTCGGGACAGGGGGTCATTTCCTATGAGCAGTTCTTC.

This clone appeared a single time. The chain employs TRBV3-1 (or the pseudogene TRBV3-2) and TRBJ1-5; D may be TRBD1 (5 bases). In germline, CDR1 is LGHDT, CDR2 YNNKEL (reference sequence). Trimming removed 4 bases from V and 6 bases from J, with 16 bases in between. The CDR3 sequence is 15 residues long. CDR3 in DNA: TGTGCCAGCAGCCTCGGTCGGGGGGAGGGTCAGCCCCAGCATTTT. Translated, it gives CASSLGRGEGQPQHF.

In its sample, this clone was seen a few times. CDR3 region: CASSQSHIQETQYF. The CDR3 DNA reads TGCGCCAGCAGTCAATCACATATCCAAGAGACCCAGTACTTC. The chain combines TRBV23-1 with TRBJ2-5; D is uncertain. TRBV23-1 is labeled an ORF, and its function is uncertain. The CDR3 is 14 amino acids. Between the trimmed V and J ends, which lost 0 bases and 1 base, there was a span of 6 bases.

This rearrangement joins TRBV4-3 to TRBJ2-1, with unresolved D. Trimming removed 3 bases at V and 2 bases at J, with 11 bases between. This CDR3 is built from 15 residues. Germline CDR1 reads LGHNA; CDR2 reads YSLEER. The CDR3 nucleotides are TGCGCCAGCAGCCAGAGCGTAGCCCCCTACAATGAGCAGTTCTTC. It is translated as CASSQSVAPYNEQFF.

This clone was detected only once. The rearrangement uses TRBV5-6 and TRBJ1-4; D gene uncertain. Per the germline V gene, CDR1 is SGHDT and CDR2 is YYEEEE. CDR3 size: 14 residues. V was trimmed by 1 base and J by 6 bases, leaving 10 bases between them. CDR3 DNA: TGTGCCAGCAGCTTGACAGCGGTTGATGAAAAACTGTTTTTT. Protein sequence: CASSLTAVDEKLFF.